Included here is one T cell receptor (beta chain) sequence, with context. Original methodology: For nucleated cells, counts were estimated from reference gene primer amplification. Assay used: immunoSEQ multiplex PCR; TCRdb lists only in-frame clones, some missing. V, J and clone size are those of that table, while D and trimming were read from the DNA. The top ten hold about 7.3% of the sample, which has about 81,000 clones, 88% seen once. The sample comes from a study of blood T cell repertoires in COVID-19. In the study overall: Spain, Italy and the United States supplied samples that represented acute and convalescent COVID-19.

V dropped 4 bases and J dropped 3 bases, with 7 bases sitting between them. Germline CDR1 reads ENHRY; CDR2 reads SYGVKD. The CDR3 consists of 12 residues. This receptor was identified in a man between 70 and 80 years old with acute or convalescent COVID-19. The rearrangement joins TRBV10-3 to TRBJ2-7, with D maybe TRBD2 (6 bases). Sequenced material: peripheral blood. CDR3: CAISAGVYEQYF. The CDR3 DNA is TGTGCCATCAGTGCGGGAGTCTACGAGCAGTACTTC.